This passage covers 16 T cell receptor beta chains from one sample sequenced in a study of T-cell reconstitution after alpha-beta-depleted transplantation in children. The authors prepared the TCRbeta library with unique molecular identifiers. A single record per CDR3 protein comes from TCRdb applying MiXCR to the PCR reads. The sample records about 600,000 distinct CDR3 sequences, about 21% being singletons. Sequencing was performed on PBMCs, mostly from graft donor cells, taken 360 days after TCRalphabeta/CD19-depleted stem cell transplant. These receptors were obtained from a boy in the first two years of life who had a stem cell transplant for acute myeloid leukemia, so the T cells may come from the graft donor.

At least ten counts were recorded for this clonotype. The V call is TRBV12-3 or TRBV12-4, the J call TRBJ2-3, with 7 bases matching TRBD2. The CDR3 is made up of 14 amino acids. Unmatched junction bases numbered 5, after V lost 6 bases and J lost 2 bases. The CDR3 coding sequence is TGTGCCAGCAGCCTCGGGACTACCACAGATACGCAGTATTTT. Protein product: CASSLGTTTDTQYF.

This clonotype was seen a few times. The chain joins TRBV10-3 to TRBJ2-5; no definite D call. Germline CDR1 is ENHRY and CDR2 is SYGVKD. The CDR3 is 13 residues long. V was pared by 4 bases and J by 3 bases, with 9 bases between. CDR3 in DNA: TGTGCCATCAGTGTTAAGGTTGAAGAGACCCAGTACTTC. Translating it yields CAISVKVEETQYF.

This clonotype has a handful of counts. This chain joins TRBV20-1 and TRBJ2-1; D might be TRBD1 (5 bases). The CDR3 totals 15 residues. The germline V gene encodes CDR1 DFQATT and CDR2 SNEGSKA (reference sequence). V was cut by 4 bases and J by 2 bases, with 15 bases left in between. The CDR3 protein is CSATTLDRAYNEQFF. The DNA for the CDR3 is TGCAGTGCTACCACGTTAGACAGAGCCTACAATGAGCAGTTCTTC.

In this sample, this clonotype turned up many times. This chain uses TRBV12-3 or TRBV12-4 with TRBJ1-1; D not certain. The V end was cut by 7 bases, the J end by 7 bases, with 19 bases between. The CDR3 is made up of 14 amino acids. CDR3 region: CASIPAGPGGEAFF. CDR3 DNA sequence: TGTGCCAGCATCCCGGCCGGCCCAGGCGGTGAAGCTTTCTTT.

This clonotype was observed at least ten times. The chain combines TRBV10-3 with TRBJ1-1; possibly TRBD1 for D (6 bases). V was trimmed by 2 bases and J by 5 bases, leaving 6 bases between them. Germline V lookup: CDR1 ENHRY, CDR2 SYGVKD. The CDR3 spans 12 residues. CDR3 nucleotides: TGTGCCATCAGTGAGACAGGGACTGAAGCTTTCTTT. This codes for CAISETGTEAFF.

This clonotype was detected ten times or more. The J gene is TRBJ2-3, the V gene TRBV29-1; D perhaps matches TRBD1 (6 bases). The CDR3 is 14 amino acids. CDR1 and CDR2 from the germline V gene are SQVTM and ANQGSEA. V lost 5 bases, J lost 3 bases, and 15 bases lay in between. The CDR3 spells CSVPPGQLTDTQYF. Written as DNA, the CDR3 is TGCAGCGTTCCCCCGGGACAATTAACAGATACGCAGTATTTT.

In its sample, this clonotype was seen many times. The chain couples TRBV20-1 to TRBJ2-1, with unresolved D. Trimming pared 1 base from V and 3 bases from J, leaving 1 base between. The CDR3 totals 11 residues. Germline CDR1 DFQATT, CDR2 SNEGSKA (reference sequence). The CDR3, as DNA: TGCAGTGCTAGAGTCTACAATGAGCAGTTCTTC. This translates into CSARVYNEQFF.

The rearrangement uses TRBV2 and TRBJ1-3, with 7 bases matching TRBD1. Trimming at V came to 8 bases and at J to 3 bases, leaving 7 bases not matched to a gene. CDR1 and CDR2 (germline): SNHLY, FYNNEI. There are 14 residues in the CDR3. CDR3: CASDPGDSGNTIYF. The CDR3 region has the DNA TGTGCCAGCGACCCCGGGGACAGTGGAAACACCATATATTTT.

This clonotype was observed a few times. V usage is TRBV20-1 and J usage is TRBJ2-7; D is perhaps TRBD1 (6 bases). This CDR3 comprises 13 residues. Between the trimmed V and J ends, which lost 6 bases and 2 bases, there was a span of 14 bases. The germline V gene encodes CDR1 DFQATT and CDR2 SNEGSKA (reference sequence). The CDR3 region has the DNA TGCAGTGCCTCTCAGGGGATCCCCTACGAGCAGTACGTC. This sequence encodes CSASQGIPYEQYV.

This clonotype turned up a few times. A junction end diverges from the germline sequence, so it may reflect a read error. This chain uses TRBV7-9 with TRBJ2-3; D is uncertain. The CDR3 sequence is 12 residues long. The germline gives CDR1 SEHNR, CDR2 FQNEAQ (reference sequence). CDR3 nucleotide sequence: TGTGCCAGCACCTTAGGGCCCGATACGCAGTATTTT. Protein product: CASTLGPDTQYF.

This clonotype was counted at least ten times. The genes are TRBV6-1 and TRBJ2-5; perhaps TRBD1 as D (5 bases). Germline CDR1 reads MNHNS; CDR2 reads SASEGT. The ends were cut back, 5 bases at V and 5 bases at J, with 18 bases in the middle. The CDR3 extends over 15 amino acids. The CDR3 here is CASSSHPGFKETQYF. The CDR3 nucleotides read TGTGCCAGCAGTAGCCACCCAGGGTTCAAGGAGACCCAGTACTTC.

There are a few counts of this clonotype. The rearrangement links TRBV10-1 to TRBJ2-5; 10 bases are a match to TRBD2. The CDR3 contains 15 residues. Germline CDR1 is WNHNN and CDR2 is SYGVQD (reference sequence). V lost 3 bases, J lost 4 bases, and 5 bases stayed unmatched. The DNA of the CDR3 is TGCGCCAGCAGTGATAGTGGACTAGCGGCAGAGACCCAGTACTTC. It yields the protein CASSDSGLAAETQYF.

The chain links TRBV5-1 to TRBJ1-5; D is uncertain. The germline gives CDR1 SGHRS, CDR2 YFSETQ. V lost 0 bases, J lost 7 bases, and 11 bases lay in between. This CDR3 comprises 14 residues. CDR3 DNA sequence: TGCGCCAGCAGCTTGGATAACTCGGGGCAGCCCCAGCATTTT. It specifies CASSLDNSGQPQHF. Complete variable domain (other parts from reference TRBV5-1 and TRBJ1-5): KAGVTQTPRYLIKTRGQQVTLSCSPISGHRSVSWYQQTPGQGLQFLFEYFSETQRNKGNFPGRFSGRQFSNSRSEMNVSTLELGDSALYLCASSLDNSGQPQHFGDGTRLSIL.

This clonotype appeared many times. This chain links TRBV21-1 with TRBJ1-1. TRBV21-1 is recorded as a pseudogene. The CDR3 is made up of 9 amino acids. The CDR3 is CASSQEAFF. The CDR3, as DNA: TGTGCCAGCAGCCAGGAAGCTTTCTTT.

This clonotype occurred a few times. The chain is built from TRBV20-1 and TRBJ2-5; no firm D call. CDR3 size: 12 residues. V lost 2 bases, J lost 5 bases, and 9 bases lay in between. From germline, CDR1 is DFQATT and CDR2 SNEGSKA (reference sequence). CDR3 sequence reads: CSARPIWETQYF. The CDR3 DNA reads TGCAGTGCTAGACCTATTTGGGAGACCCAGTACTTC.

This clonotype has at least ten counts. CDR3 bases: TGCAGTGCTAGAGGACCGGTCCACAATGAGCAGTTCTTC. Translation: CSARGPVHNEQFF. This rearrangement joins TRBV20-1 to TRBJ2-1, with D hard to call. Trimming cost V 1 base and J 5 bases, with 9 bases left between them. Germline V gene data show CDR1 as DFQATT and CDR2 as SNEGSKA (reference sequence). There are 13 residues in the CDR3.